This TCR beta chain was profiled in a study of OX40 agonist ivuxolimab in advanced cancers. About the research overall: With a range of roughly 23 to 85, age averaged roughly 61 years, and about 83% were male.

Here immunoSEQ multiplex PCR was the method, and the copy in TCRdb shows in-frame clones only, minus some. Among approximately 54,000 clones listed, approximately 89% were seen once. Trimming cost V 4 bases and J 0 bases, with 11 bases left between them. The CDR3 is made up of 15 amino acids. Germline V lookup: CDR1 MNHNS, CDR2 SASEGT. The chain uses TRBV6-1 and TRBJ2-3; perhaps D is TRBD1 or TRBD2 (7 bases each). Sequencing was performed on CD4+ or CD8+ T cells sorted from blood, taken in a trial of the OX40 agonist ivuxolimab. The origin of this receptor is an adult with an advanced solid tumor such as melanoma, head and neck, liver or kidney cancer. Written as DNA, the CDR3 is TGTGCCAGCAGTGCAGGGGGAGGGAGCACAGATACGCAGTATTTT. It codes for CASSAGGGSTDTQYF.